This TCR beta chain was captured in a study of cytomegalovirus exposure and HLA in healthy donors. CDR3 size: 15 residues. J gave up 8 bases and V 4 bases, and 13 bases lay outside the gene matches. In germline, CDR1 is MNHNS, CDR2 SASEGT. The PCR contained 60 Vbeta and 13 Jbeta primers. The assay was immunoSEQ multiplex PCR, and TCRdb's table has in-frame clones only and misses some. Of about 120,000 clones listed, about 72% were seen once; the top ten hold approximately 1.6%. The receptor comes from a female donor in good health and CMV-seronegative. The chain employs TRBV6-1 and TRBJ1-2; 7 bases line up with TRBD1. The sample was PBMCs. CDR3 amino acids: CASSGQGFLSGGYTF. In nucleotides, the CDR3 is TGTGCCAGCAGTGGACAGGGATTTTTATCTGGAGGCTACACCTTC.